This T cell receptor (beta chain) was documented in a study of cytomegalovirus exposure and HLA in healthy donors. The study ran its PCR with 60 Vbeta and 13 Jbeta primers. Profiling relied on immunoSEQ multiplex PCR, and the TCRdb table lists in-frame clones only, not all of them. Of some 150,000 clones listed, roughly 71% are singletons. The count of this clone is one. This CDR3 is built from 15 residues. Germline V gene sequence: CDR1 SGHDT, CDR2 YYEEEE. The ends were cut back, 3 bases at V and 2 bases at J, with 9 bases in the middle. Sequenced material: PBMCs. The rearrangement uses TRBV5-6 and TRBJ2-6; tentatively, D is TRBD2 (6 bases). The receptor's source is a woman in her forties in good health and CMV-seronegative. Written as DNA, the CDR3 is TGTGCCAGCAGCTGGCGGGGTCCTGGGGCCAACGTCCTGACTTTC. Amino acid sequence: CASSWRGPGANVLTF.